This TCR beta chain was found in a study of Ad26.COV2.S vaccination and SARS-CoV-2 variants. This clone was picked up one time. V was trimmed by 1 base and J by 7 bases, leaving 11 bases between them. Germline V gives CDR1 MGHRA, CDR2 YSYEKL. This CDR3 spans 15 amino acids. Treatment reported: some 20 received Ad26.COV2.S at low or high dose, single or two shots; 5 received placebo; per-sample allocation not given. Collection of samples fell on day 63 after the first vaccine or placebo injection. The protocol was immunoSEQ multiplex PCR, while the TCRdb copy is restricted to in-frame clones and leaves out a portion. In the table there are approximately 300,000 clones, around four fifths of which are singletons.

The V gene is TRBV4-1, the J gene TRBJ1-6; D remains ambiguous. Sequencing was performed on peripheral blood, taken in a trial of Ad26.COV2.S vaccine versus placebo. This clonotype originated in a person aged 18-65 years who received the Ad26.COV2.S COVID-19 vaccine or a placebo. The CDR3 DNA reads as TGCGCCAGCAGCCAAGGGTCCGGCGGGAATTCACCCCTCCACTTT. The encoded protein is CASSQGSGGNSPLHF.